The entry below describes one TCR beta chain. The antigen is not known. Antigen-specific CD4+ T cells were expanded (with viral peptide pools) by the ViraFEST assay ahead of sequencing. Researchers isolated CD4+ T cells once approximately ten days of culture had elapsed. In the vaccine recipients, nucleocapsid antibodies were negative and there was no prior SARS-CoV-2 infection. The source of the sample is a study of vaccination effects on CD4 cells after COVID-19. Study-wide findings and caveats: Healthy vaccinees showed cross-reactivity with common cold coronaviruses in only 1 of 255 vaccine-induced clones.

Generated by immunoSEQ multiplex PCR, the TCRdb table keeps only in-frame clones and is missing some. The sample lists 62,000 or so clones, about four fifths seen once, with 10% to 15% in the top ten. The length of the CDR3 is 16 residues. The trim removed 4 bases at V and 0 bases at J, leaving 4 bases unmatched. Germline assignment: CDR1 SGHRS and CDR2 YFSETQ. This receptor was obtained from a human donor who received a COVID-19 vaccine. The material was CD4+ T cells from PBMCs cultured with SARS-CoV-2 spike peptides, obtained before COVID-19 vaccination. The chain combines TRBV5-1 with TRBJ2-6; 7 positions match TRBD1. CDR3 DNA sequence: TGCGCCAGCAGCAGGACAGGATCCTCTGGGGCCAACGTCCTGACTTTC. It specifies CASSRTGSSGANVLTF.